Shown below are 19 T cell receptor beta chains from a single sample sequenced in a study of siplizumab effects on memory and regulatory T cells. This table comes from immunoSEQ multiplex PCR, and its TCRdb copy is limited to in-frame clones, with some not included. The sample consists of 85,000 to 130,000 clones, roughly 92% of them appearing once. The sample comprised Tregs sorted from blood. The receptor set was obtained from a human donor in good health.

The chain links TRBV19 to TRBJ2-5; 13 nucleotides align to TRBD2. The CDR3 is made up of 19 amino acids. Germline CDR1 and CDR2: LNHDA and SQIVND (reference sequence). The ends lost 6 bases at V and 2 bases at J; junction bases unmatched: 15. This CDR3 is CASRQKPPTGLAGQETQYF. The CDR3 nucleotides read TGTGCCAGTAGGCAAAAACCACCTACGGGACTAGCGGGACAAGAGACCCAGTACTTC.

The chain employs TRBV20-1 and TRBJ1-5; D is unresolved. Deletions cut 3 bases from V and 5 bases from J, with 5 bases between. The CDR3 extends over 11 amino acids. CDR1 is DFQATT, CDR2 SNEGSKA, per germline (reference sequence). CDR3 nucleotides: TGCAGTGCTAGCTCAGATCAGCCCCAGCATTTT. Amino acids: CSASSDQPQHF.

The gene calls are TRBV18 and TRBJ1-1; D gene ambiguous. The CDR3 has 18 amino acids. V lost 4 bases to trimming and J lost 0 bases, with 21 bases between them. Per germline, CDR1 KGHSH and CDR2 LQKENI. CDR3 in DNA: TGTGCCAGCTCACGAGAAATCACCGCGGTCTTTATGAACACTGAAGCTTTCTTT. This sequence encodes CASSREITAVFMNTEAFF.

CDR3 amino acids: CASSSKQGAIQETQYF. The DNA of the CDR3 is TGCGCCAGCAGCTCGAAACAGGGGGCGATCCAAGAGACCCAGTACTTC. The V and J genes are TRBV5-1 and TRBJ2-5, with 9 bases identical to TRBD1. The junction had 7 bases not matched to a gene; V was cut back by 3 bases and J by 1 base. The CDR3 is 16 residues long. Germline lookup yields CDR1 SGHRS and CDR2 YFSETQ.

This clone was seen a handful of times. The V and J genes are TRBV5-4 and TRBJ1-1, with a tentative D call TRBD1 (6 bases). Trimming shortened V by 0 bases and J by 0 bases, and 6 bases separated the two germline ends. CDR3 length equals 14 residues. CDR1 SGHNT and CDR2 YYREEE come from the germline V gene (reference sequence). CDR3 region: CASSLDRVNTEAFF. CDR3 bases: TGTGCCAGCAGCTTGGACAGGGTGAACACTGAAGCTTTCTTT.

The CDR3: CASSLEQGFGELFF. As DNA, the CDR3 is TGCGCCAGCAGCTTAGAACAGGGGTTCGGGGAGCTGTTTTTT. V and J are TRBV5-1 and TRBJ2-2; 7 nucleotides align to TRBD1. Trimming removed 2 bases from V and 7 bases from J; junction bases left unmatched: 5. The germline gives CDR1 SGHRS, CDR2 YFSETQ. The CDR3 totals 14 residues.

This clone was seen just once. The gene calls are TRBV11-3 and TRBJ2-1; D possibly corresponds to TRBD1 (5 bases). Per the germline V gene, CDR1 is SGHNT and CDR2 is YENEEA. V shed 0 bases and J shed 9 bases, with 9 bases lying between them. There are 13 residues in the CDR3. The chain's CDR3 is CASSLDLGAEQFF. CDR3 in DNA: TGTGCCAGCAGCTTAGATCTAGGGGCTGAGCAGTTCTTC.

The CDR3 bases are TGTGCCAGCAGCCCGACAGGAGCTAACTATGGCTACACCTTC. It specifies CASSPTGANYGYTF. The V and J genes are TRBV7-9 and TRBJ1-2; the D gene is possibly TRBD1 (6 bases). Trimming stripped 5 bases from V and 0 bases from J, with 10 bases between. Germline assignment: CDR1 SEHNR and CDR2 FQNEAQ (reference sequence). The length of the CDR3 is 14 residues.

V usage is TRBV15 and J usage is TRBJ2-6; 7 nucleotides align to TRBD1. Germline V CDR1 and CDR2: LNHNV, YYDKDF (reference sequence). Unmatched junction bases numbered 10, after V lost 1 base and J lost 4 bases. The CDR3 consists of 18 residues. CDR3 DNA: TGTGCCACCAGCAGAGCGCTTTATACAGGGGCCGGGGCCAACGTCCTGACTTTC. Translation gives CATSRALYTGAGANVLTF. The full variable domain, completed using reference TRBV15 and TRBJ2-6, is DAMVIQNPRYQVTQFGKPVTLSCSQTLNHNVMYWYQQKSSQAPKLLFHYYDKDFNNEADTPDNFQSRRPNTSFCFLDIRSPGLGDTAMYLCATSRALYTGAGANVLTFGAGSRLTVL.

The CDR3 region has the DNA TGTGCCACCAGCAGAGGGGGAGTGCTGAACACTGAAGCTTTCTTT. Translating gives CATSRGGVLNTEAFF. The chain recombines TRBV15 with TRBJ1-1; no clear D. Germline assignment: CDR1 LNHNV and CDR2 YYDKDF (reference sequence). The CDR3 runs 15 residues. V lost 1 base and J lost 0, with 9 bases in between.

The chain recombines TRBV28 with TRBJ2-3; D gene unclear. Germline values: CDR1 MDHEN, CDR2 SYDVKM. V was cut by 8 bases and J by 5 bases, with 5 bases left in between. The CDR3 contains 10 residues. CDR3 in DNA: TGTGCCAGCGTGAGAGATACGCAGTATTTT. Encoded protein: CASVRDTQYF.

The chain has TRBV11-2 and TRBJ2-1, with a tentative D call TRBD2 (6 bases). The V gene's germline CDR1 is SGHAT and CDR2 FQNNGV. The V end lost 5 bases, the J end lost 3 bases, and 11 bases lay between the germline ends. CDR3 length: 14 residues. The CDR3 loop reads CASSVLAYYNEQFF. In DNA form, the CDR3 reads TGTGCCAGCAGCGTCCTAGCGTACTACAATGAGCAGTTCTTC.

The J gene is TRBJ2-1, the V gene TRBV29-1; 10 nucleotides align to TRBD2. This CDR3 is built from 14 residues. The germline V gene has CDR1 SQVTM and CDR2 ANQGSEA. J gave up 2 bases and V 5 bases, and 3 bases lay outside the gene matches. The CDR3 coding sequence is TGCAGCGTTCCTCTAGCGGGAGCCTACAATGAGCAGTTCTTC. As protein: CSVPLAGAYNEQFF.

The chain links TRBV11-2 to TRBJ1-5, with D possibly matching TRBD1 (5 bases). Trimming took 5 bases from V and 2 from J, leaving 16 bases between them. Germline V gene sequence: CDR1 SGHAT, CDR2 FQNNGV. This CDR3 has 16 amino acids. CDR3: CASSLSVGAGNQPQHF. The CDR3 DNA follows: TGTGCCAGCAGCCTCAGTGTCGGGGCCGGCAATCAGCCCCAGCATTTT.

The chain links TRBV11-3 to TRBJ2-2; no reliable D call. This CDR3 contains 14 residues. Deletions cut 2 bases from V and 7 bases from J, with 11 bases between. The germline V gene encodes CDR1 SGHNT and CDR2 YENEEA. DNA for the CDR3: TGTGCCAGCAGCTTAACCAATGGGTTCGGGGAGCTGTTTTTT. It translates to CASSLTNGFGELFF. Full variable domain (rest looked up from reference TRBV11-3 and TRBJ2-2): EAGVVQSPRYKIIEKKQPVAFWCNPISGHNTLYWYLQNLGQGPELLIRYENEEAVDDSQLPKDRFSAERLKGVDSTLKIQPAELGDSAVYLCASSLTNGFGELFFGEGSRLTVL.

This clone was counted a single time. V is TRBV30 and J is TRBJ1-2; D is ambiguous. Germline lookup yields CDR1 GTSNPN and CDR2 SVGIG (reference sequence). The V and J ends lost 2 bases and 6 bases respectively, with 16 bases between them. The CDR3 is made up of 14 amino acids. The CDR3 reads CAWSRQALGHGYTF. The CDR3 DNA sequence: TGTGCCTGGAGTAGGCAGGCTCTCGGGCATGGCTACACCTTC.

The V and J genes are TRBV27 and TRBJ1-2; no reliable D call. CDR3 length: 14 residues. Trimming took 3 bases from V and 7 from J, leaving 15 bases between them. Germline loops: CDR1 MNHEY, CDR2 SMNVEV (reference sequence). The CDR3 is CASSFSGRRFGYTF. As DNA, the CDR3 is TGTGCCAGCAGTTTCTCTGGCAGAAGATTTGGCTACACCTTC.

This chain uses TRBV4-1 with TRBJ2-1; 10 bases map to TRBD2. The germline CDR1 and CDR2 sequences are MGHRA and YSYEKL. The length of the CDR3 is 15 residues. The junction had 4 bases not matched to a gene; V was cut back by 4 bases and J by 4 bases. The CDR3: CASSPGLAEYNEQFF. The CDR3 DNA follows: TGCGCCAGCAGCCCAGGACTAGCGGAATACAATGAGCAGTTCTTC.

This rearrangement joins TRBV9 to TRBJ1-1; D is perhaps TRBD1 (6 bases). Trimming took off 4 bases at V and 2 bases at J, with 15 bases between the two ends. The CDR3 sequence is 15 residues long. Germline loops: CDR1 SGDLS, CDR2 YYNGEE. In DNA form, the CDR3 reads TGTGCCAGCAGCCTCGTAGCAGGGGCTAACACTGAAGCTTTCTTT. Its translation is CASSLVAGANTEAFF.